Below are 17 T cell receptor beta chains sequenced from a single sample in a study of CD8+CD57+ T cells in acquired aplastic anemia. According to the study, genomic DNA was the template for TCR beta VDJ and CDR3 profiling. MiXCR, run by TCRdb on the reads, gives a single entry per CDR3 protein. This sample carries under 250,000 distinct CDR3 sequences, about 37% of them seen once, and the ten largest clones take 1% to 1.3%. The specimen was sorted CD4+, CD8+, or CD8+CD57+ T cells (not recorded which) from PBMCs. The receptor source for this set is a human donor in good health, serving as a control.

J is TRBJ2-1 and V is TRBV19, with no clear D. Trimming stripped 5 bases from V and 7 bases from J, with 12 bases between. The CDR3 is 13 amino acids. The V gene's germline CDR1 is LNHDA and CDR2 SQIVND (reference sequence). CDR3 DNA sequence: TGTGCCAGTAGTGTCAGCTTGGTAAATGAGCAGTTCTTC. Amino acid sequence: CASSVSLVNEQFF.

V and J are TRBV20-1 and TRBJ1-1; maybe TRBD1 (6 bases). V was trimmed by 0 bases and J by 1 base, leaving 12 bases between them. CDR3 size: 15 residues. The germline CDR1 and CDR2 sequences are DFQATT and SNEGSKA (reference sequence). CDR3 sequence: CSARDFGGPNTEAFF. The CDR3 region has the DNA TGCAGTGCTAGAGATTTCGGGGGCCCGAACACTGAAGCTTTCTTT.

This clonotype was observed at least ten times. This chain links TRBV29-1 with TRBJ1-1, with D unclear. With 7 bases removed from V and 8 bases from J, the gap between germline ends came to 17 bases. Germline CDR1 reads SQVTM; CDR2 reads ANQGSEA. The CDR3 length is 12 residues. CDR3 protein: CSGLLVGGEAFF. The CDR3 coding sequence is TGCAGCGGTCTCCTAGTAGGCGGAGAAGCTTTCTTT.

The chain couples TRBV29-1 to TRBJ2-7, with a possible D match to TRBD2 (6 bases). V was cut by 7 bases and J by 2 bases, with 21 bases left in between. CDR3 length: 15 amino acids. CDR1 and CDR2 from the germline V gene are SQVTM and ANQGSEA. CDR3 amino acids: CSATPGVSLPYEQYF. CDR3 DNA sequence: TGCAGCGCTACCCCGGGGGTTTCCCTCCCCTACGAGCAGTACTTC.

This clonotype was recorded a few times. V usage is TRBV11-2 and J usage is TRBJ2-1, with a possible D match to TRBD2 (6 bases). The V and J ends lost 2 bases and 0 bases respectively, with 11 bases between them. CDR1 is SGHAT and CDR2 is FQNNGV in the germline V gene. The CDR3 is 16 amino acids. CDR3 loop: CASSLYAGSSYNEQFF. CDR3 sequence (DNA): TGTGCCAGCAGCTTATATGCGGGAAGCTCCTACAATGAGCAGTTCTTC.

This clonotype was counted between two and nine times. J is TRBJ1-5 and V is TRBV6-1, with 7 positions matching TRBD1. The germline V gene encodes CDR1 MNHNS and CDR2 SASEGT. The CDR3 runs 15 residues. J lost 7 bases, V lost 7 bases, and 13 bases had no gene match. The CDR3 sequence: CASNTMAQGIQPQHF. CDR3 nucleotide sequence: TGTGCCAGCAACACCATGGCACAGGGGATCCAGCCCCAGCATTTT.

At least ten counts were recorded for this clonotype. V usage is TRBV10-3 and J usage is TRBJ2-3, with unresolved D. Germline V lookup: CDR1 ENHRY, CDR2 SYGVKD. V was pared by 11 bases and J by 1 base, with 16 bases between. This CDR3 comprises 14 residues. The CDR3, as DNA: TGTGCCGTCGGAGATATACCCGGCACAGATACGCAGTATTTT. Translating gives CAVGDIPGTDTQYF.

In regard to this clonotype: This sequence may be a read error, since a much larger clone differs from it by one base. This sequence joins TRBV19 and TRBJ1-4; D is ambiguous. CDR3 length equals 14 residues. Germline CDR1 and CDR2: LNHDA and SQIVND (reference sequence). The CDR3 DNA is TGTGCCAGTAGTAAGGGCACAACTATTGAAAAACTGTTTTTT. Translated, it gives CASSKGTTIEKLFF.

The CDR3 DNA sequence: TGTGCCAGCTCACCAGAGACAGGTCACGGCTACACCTTC. Protein sequence: CASSPETGHGYTF. The V call is TRBV18, the J call TRBJ1-2; a weak D match, TRBD1 (6 bases). CDR3 length: 13 amino acids. Trimming left V 2 bases short and J 8 bases short, with 12 bases between. Looked up from germline, CDR1 is KGHSH and CDR2 is LQKENI.

The V call is TRBV6-1, the J call TRBJ1-2; TRBD1 matches at 10 bases. Germline V gene sequence: CDR1 MNHNS, CDR2 SASEGT. The CDR3 spans 15 residues. Trimming removed 6 bases from V and 6 bases from J; junction bases left unmatched: 10. CDR3: CASRIMRTGGDGYTF. CDR3 nucleotide sequence: TGTGCCAGCAGGATCATGAGGACAGGGGGTGATGGCTACACCTTC.

Concerning this clonotype itself: This could be a read error, since a much larger clone is one nucleotide away. This chain links TRBV20-1 with TRBJ2-7; D unresolved. Germline values: CDR1 DFQATT, CDR2 SNEGSKA (reference sequence). The CDR3 sequence is 11 residues long. Here the CDR3 reads CCARDFWEQYF. DNA for the CDR3: TGCTGTGCTAGAGATTTCTGGGAGCAGTACTTC.

This clonotype was seen repeatedly, ten times or more. The V and J genes are TRBV19 and TRBJ1-4, with 9 bases identical to TRBD1. CDR3 size: 14 residues. CDR1 is LNHDA and CDR2 is SQIVND in the germline V gene (reference sequence). The V and J ends lost 4 bases and 5 bases, in that order; junction bases with no gene match: 2. The CDR3 DNA is TGTGCCAGTAGTAGACAGGGGGTCAATGAAAAACTGTTTTTT. Translation: CASSRQGVNEKLFF.

This clonotype was detected many times. This sequence joins TRBV4-1 and TRBJ1-6; D is possibly TRBD1 (5 bases). The CDR3 runs to 15 residues. V was cut by 1 base and J by 6 bases, with 10 bases left in between. CDR1 and CDR2 (germline): MGHRA, YSYEKL. CDR3 loop: CASSQGSQGNSPLHF. The CDR3, as DNA: TGCGCCAGCAGCCAAGGGTCCCAGGGTAATTCACCCCTCCACTTT.

The chain uses TRBV12-3 or TRBV12-4 and TRBJ2-7, with D perhaps TRBD1 or TRBD2 (5 bases each). V lost 4 bases to trimming and J lost 4 bases, with 17 bases between them. The CDR3 is made up of 15 amino acids. The CDR3 loop is CASSSIPTGTYEQYF. Here the CDR3 DNA reads TGTGCCAGCAGTTCCATTCCGACTGGGACGTACGAGCAGTACTTC.

In its sample, this clonotype was seen many times. One junction end does not reproduce the germline sequence, and a read error may be involved. The chain is built from TRBV20-1 and TRBJ2-7, with a possible D match to TRBD1 (6 bases). The CDR3 sequence is 14 residues long. Germline CDR1 and CDR2: DFQATT and SNEGSKA (reference sequence). DNA for the CDR3: TGCAGTGCCAGAGGACAGAGAGGGGCCTACGAGCAGTACTTC. The encoded protein is CSARGQRGAYEQYF.

This clonotype was counted at least ten times. V and J are TRBV10-2 and TRBJ1-2; D gene unclear. Germline V gives CDR1 WSHSY, CDR2 SAAADI. The CDR3 sequence is 13 residues long. V gave up 4 bases and J gave up 4 bases, with 10 bases separating them. The CDR3 here is CASSVLAVYGYTF. In nucleotides, the CDR3 is TGCGCCAGCAGTGTTCTGGCAGTCTATGGCTACACCTTC.

This clonotype was counted ten times or more. The genes are TRBV20-1 and TRBJ2-1, with a possible D match to TRBD2 (6 bases). With 3 bases removed from V and 1 base from J, the gap between germline ends came to 16 bases. The CDR3 runs 16 residues. CDR1 is DFQATT and CDR2 is SNEGSKA in the germline V gene (reference sequence). CDR3 DNA sequence: TGCAGTGCTAGTTTACCGGGACTTCTATCCTACAATGAGCAGTTCTTC. Translating gives CSASLPGLLSYNEQFF.